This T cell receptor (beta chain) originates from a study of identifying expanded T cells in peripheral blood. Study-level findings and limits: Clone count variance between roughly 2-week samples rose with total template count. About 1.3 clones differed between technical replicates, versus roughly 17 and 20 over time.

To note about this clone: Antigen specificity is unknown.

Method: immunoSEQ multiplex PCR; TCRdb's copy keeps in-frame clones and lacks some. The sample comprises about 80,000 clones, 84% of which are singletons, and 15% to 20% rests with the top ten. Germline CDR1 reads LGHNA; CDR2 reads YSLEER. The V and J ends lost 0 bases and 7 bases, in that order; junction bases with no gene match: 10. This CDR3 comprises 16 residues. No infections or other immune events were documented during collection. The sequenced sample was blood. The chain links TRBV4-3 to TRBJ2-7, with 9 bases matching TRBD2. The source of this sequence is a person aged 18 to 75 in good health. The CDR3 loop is CASSQDSSGTLLEQYF. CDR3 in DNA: TGCGCCAGCAGCCAAGATTCTAGCGGGACCTTGTTGGAGCAGTACTTC.